Following are 12 T cell receptor beta chains from one sample sequenced in a study of tumor and adjacent non-tumor tissue in lung cancer. This sample's RNA came from whole unsorted tissue. Three rounds of nested PCR, following a modified ARM-PCR protocol, produced the TCRbeta library. Via MiXCR, TCRdb re-called the multiplex PCR reads, giving one row per CDR3 protein. This table has tens of thousands of distinct CDR3 sequences, 50% to 60% appearing once. Input material: lung tumor tissue. Receptors originate from a man aged 45-65 years with non-small cell lung cancer.

Concerning this clonotype: This clone may be a read error of a much larger clone one base away. Given the absence of the conserved phenylalanine or tryptophan at the CDR3 end, a read error is likely. The chain recombines TRBV12-3 or TRBV12-4 with TRBJ2-2; TRBD2 aligns across 11 bases. The CDR3 has 15 residues. With 6 bases clipped from V and 6 bases from J, the junction kept 6 bases outside the gene matches. CDR3 in amino acids: CASSSSGRFSGELFI. The CDR3 coding sequence is TGTGCCAGCAGCTCTAGCGGGAGGTTTTCCGGGGAGCTGTTTATT.

This clonotype has only one observation. An end of the junction does not agree with germline; a read error may underlie this. V usage is TRBV20-1 and J usage is TRBJ1-1; 8 nucleotides align to TRBD1. Germline V lookup: CDR1 DFQATT, CDR2 SNEGSKA (reference sequence). The length of the CDR3 is 13 residues. The CDR3 DNA sequence: TGCAGTGTTAAACAGGGGGTTAACACTGAAGATTTCTTT. Protein sequence: CSVKQGVNTEDFF.

This clonotype was counted a single time. The CDR3 does not end in the conserved phenylalanine or tryptophan, so this is likely a read error. The gene calls are TRBV6-5 and TRBJ2-3, with D hard to call. Germline V lookup: CDR1 MNHEY, CDR2 SVGAGI. The CDR3 totals 11 residues. DNA for the CDR3: TGTGCTAGCAGTTACGCAGATACGCAGTATCTT. Its protein is CASSYADTQYL.

The chain recombines TRBV5-6 with TRBJ2-7; D is unclear. The CDR3 is 15 residues long. Trimming cost V 1 base and J 1 base, with 12 bases left between them. Per the germline V gene, CDR1 is SGHDT and CDR2 is YYEEEE. The CDR3 region is CASSLFSDGSYEQYF. CDR3 sequence (DNA): TGTGCCAGCAGCTTGTTCTCGGACGGGTCCTACGAGCAGTACTTC.

Comments on this clonotype: The junction and the germline gene differ at one end; a read error may be behind it. The chain recombines TRBV11-3 with TRBJ2-3, with TRBD2 identical over 8 bases. The CDR3 runs 15 residues. The germline V gene has CDR1 SGHNT and CDR2 YENEEA. The CDR3 DNA follows: TGTGCCAGCAGCGCCGGGACTAGTGTCACAGATACGCAATATTTT. Translation: CASSAGTSVTDTQYF.

At least ten counts were recorded for this clonotype. The rearrangement joins TRBV20-1 to TRBJ1-5; D remains ambiguous. Germline assignment: CDR1 DFQATT and CDR2 SNEGSKA (reference sequence). CDR3 size: 13 residues. V lost 3 bases and J lost 7, with 13 bases in between. CDR3 nucleotide sequence: TGCAGTGCTAGGGCGGATCAAGGCCAGCCCCAGCATTTT. Its protein is CSARADQGQPQHF.

On this clonotype itself: At one of its ends the junction is not consistent with the germline gene, which may arise from a read error. V gene TRBV4-1 combines with J gene TRBJ2-3; the D gene could be TRBD1 or TRBD2 (5 bases each). This CDR3 has 18 residues. CDR1 is MGHRA and CDR2 is YSYEKL in the germline V gene. CDR3 sequence: CANSQVSLRDPSTDTQYF. DNA of the CDR3: TGCGCCAACAGCCAAGTAAGTCTCCGGGACCCTAGCACAGATACGCAATATTTT.

Turning to this clonotype: Because the CDR3 is missing its conserved closing phenylalanine or tryptophan, this is likely a read error. The chain carries TRBV12-3 or TRBV12-4 and TRBJ2-3; 13 positions match TRBD2. The CDR3 is made up of 17 amino acids. CDR3 loop: CAISGLAGEGGTDTQYL. The CDR3 bases are TGTGCCATCAGTGGACTAGCGGGAGAAGGGGGCACAGATACGCAGTATCTT.

Regarding this clonotype: A read error may be the cause here, since a much bigger clone is one base away. The chain carries TRBV6-5 and TRBJ1-2; no reliable D call. The ends were cut back, 6 bases at V and 5 bases at J, with 10 bases in the middle. The CDR3 is 12 residues long. Per the germline V gene, CDR1 is MNHEY and CDR2 is SVGAGI. The CDR3 nucleotides read TGTGCCAGCAGGCAGAGATTATATGGCTACACCTTC. Its protein product is CASRQRLYGYTF.

This clonotype was counted many times. V and J are TRBV11-2 and TRBJ2-3, with TRBD2 identical over 7 bases. This CDR3 is 19 amino acids long. V was clipped by 2 bases and J by 1 base; unmatched bases: 15. Germline CDR1 SGHAT, CDR2 FQNNGV. The CDR3 DNA reads as TGTGCCAGCAGCTTATCTTGTGCGGCGGGAGTACGATGCACAGATACGCAGTATTTT. Its protein is CASSLSCAAGVRCTDTQYF.

As for this clonotype: This could be a read error, since a much larger clone is one nucleotide away. This chain uses TRBV12-3 or TRBV12-4 with TRBJ2-2; weak D call: TRBD2 (5 bases). The CDR3 sequence is 15 residues long. CDR3 sequence: CASSFAGANIGELFF. The CDR3 DNA sequence: TGTGCCAGCAGTTTCGCGGGCGCGAACATCGGGGAGCTGTTTTTT.

A remark on this clonotype: A single base separates this from a much larger clone, so it may be a read error. The chain is built from TRBV5-4 and TRBJ2-5, with a possible D match to TRBD2 (6 bases). This CDR3 contains 16 residues. Germline V gene lookup returns CDR1 SGHNT and CDR2 YYREEE (reference sequence). The CDR3, as DNA: TGTGCCAGCAGCTCTGGAGGGACCGGGACTGGGGAGATCCAGTACTTC. Translated: CASSSGGTGTGEIQYF. The full variable domain, rest sourced from reference TRBV5-4 and TRBJ2-5, is ETGVTQSPTHLIKTRGQQVTLRCSSQSGHNTVSWYQQALGQGPQFIFQYYREEENGRGNFPPRFSGLQFPNYSSELNVNALELDDSALYLCASSSGGTGTGEIQYFGPGTRLLVL.